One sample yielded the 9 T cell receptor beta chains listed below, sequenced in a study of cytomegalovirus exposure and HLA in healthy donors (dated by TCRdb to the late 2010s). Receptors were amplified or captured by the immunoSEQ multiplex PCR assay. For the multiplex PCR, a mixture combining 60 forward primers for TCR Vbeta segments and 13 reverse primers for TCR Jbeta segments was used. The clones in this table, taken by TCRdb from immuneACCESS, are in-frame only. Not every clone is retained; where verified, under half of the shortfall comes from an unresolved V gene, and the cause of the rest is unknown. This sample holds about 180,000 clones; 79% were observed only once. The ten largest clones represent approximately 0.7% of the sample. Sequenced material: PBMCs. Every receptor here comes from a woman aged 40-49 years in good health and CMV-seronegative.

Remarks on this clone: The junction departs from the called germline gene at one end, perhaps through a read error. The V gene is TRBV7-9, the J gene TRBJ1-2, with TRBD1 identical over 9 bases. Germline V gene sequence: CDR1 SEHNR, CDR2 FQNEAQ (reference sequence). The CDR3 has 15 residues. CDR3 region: CSSSSGDRVEHDYTF. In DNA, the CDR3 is TGTTCCAGCAGCTCCGGGGACAGGGTCGAGCACGACTACACCTTC.

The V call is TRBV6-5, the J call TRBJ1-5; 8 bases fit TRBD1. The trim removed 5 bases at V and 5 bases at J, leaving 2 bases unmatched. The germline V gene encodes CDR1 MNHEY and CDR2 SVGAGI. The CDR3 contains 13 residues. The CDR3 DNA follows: TGTGCCAGCAGTGAGACAGGGGATCAGCCCCAGCATTTT. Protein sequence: CASSETGDQPQHF.

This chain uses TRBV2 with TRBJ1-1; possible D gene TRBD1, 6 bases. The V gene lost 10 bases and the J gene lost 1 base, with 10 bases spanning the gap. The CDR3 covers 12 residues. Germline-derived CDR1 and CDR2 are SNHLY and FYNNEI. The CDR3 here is CATKTGNTEAFF. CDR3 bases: TGTGCCACCAAGACAGGGAACACTGAAGCTTTCTTT.

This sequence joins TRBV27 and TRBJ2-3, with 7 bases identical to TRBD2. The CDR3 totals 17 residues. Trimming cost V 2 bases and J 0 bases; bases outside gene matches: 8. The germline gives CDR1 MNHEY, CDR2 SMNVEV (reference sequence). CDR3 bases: TGTGCCAGCAGTTTACTCCTAGCGGACCCTAGCACAGATACGCAGTATTTT. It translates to CASSLLLADPSTDTQYF.

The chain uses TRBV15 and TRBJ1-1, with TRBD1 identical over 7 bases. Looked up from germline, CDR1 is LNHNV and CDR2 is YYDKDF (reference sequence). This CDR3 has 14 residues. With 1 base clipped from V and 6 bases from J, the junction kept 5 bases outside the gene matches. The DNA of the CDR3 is TGTGCCACCAGCAGAGTAGGCAGGGGGGCTGAAGCTTTCTTT. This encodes CATSRVGRGAEAFF.

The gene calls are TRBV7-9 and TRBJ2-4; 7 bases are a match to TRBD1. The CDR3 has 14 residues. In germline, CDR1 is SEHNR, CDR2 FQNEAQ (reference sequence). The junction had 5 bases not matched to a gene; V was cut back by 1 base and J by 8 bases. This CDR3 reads CASSLGQGVDIQYF. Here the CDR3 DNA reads TGTGCCAGCAGCTTAGGACAGGGAGTAGACATTCAGTACTTC.

CDR3: CASSYCPHSGGKIEQFF. The CDR3 DNA sequence: TGTGCCAGCAGTTACTGCCCTCACAGCGGGGGGAAAATCGAGCAGTTCTTC. The V gene is TRBV6-7, the J gene TRBJ2-1; TRBD2 matches at 9 bases. TRBV6-7 is sorted into the ORF group, with uncertain function. The junction had 14 bases not matched to a gene; V was cut back by 1 base and J by 10 bases. CDR3 length: 17 residues.

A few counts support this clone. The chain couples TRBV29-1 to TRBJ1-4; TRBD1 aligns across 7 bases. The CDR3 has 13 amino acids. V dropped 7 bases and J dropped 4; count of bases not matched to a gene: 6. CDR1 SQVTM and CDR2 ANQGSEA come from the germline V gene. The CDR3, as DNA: TGCAGCGACCCGACAGGGAGTAATGAAAAACTGTTTTTT. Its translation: CSDPTGSNEKLFF.

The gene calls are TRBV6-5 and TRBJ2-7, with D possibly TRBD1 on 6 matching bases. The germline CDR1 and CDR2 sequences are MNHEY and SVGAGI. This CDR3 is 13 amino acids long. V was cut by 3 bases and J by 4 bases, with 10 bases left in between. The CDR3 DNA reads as TGTGCCAGCAGTTATACAGGGTCGTACGAGCAGTACTTC. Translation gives CASSYTGSYEQYF.